This T cell receptor (beta chain) was recovered during a study of blood T cells in healthy people across ages. A remark on this clonotype: Antigen specificity is unknown.

Study observations and caveats: Getting older went along with TCR beta diversity per million T cells dropping roughly linearly.

The authors ran a second PCR of about 6 to 11 cycles using a sample-barcoded 5' primer and a J-beta primer mix. TCRdb recomputed calls from the 5' RACE reads with MiXCR, one row per CDR3 protein. The sample has roughly 410,000 distinct CDR3 sequences; about 49% are singletons. V shed 6 bases and J 8 bases; nucleotides not matched to a gene: 12. The germline gives CDR1 LNHDA, CDR2 SQIVND (reference sequence). This CDR3 contains 15 residues. The sequence derives from a man in his 60s in good health. The specimen was blood. The V and J genes are TRBV19 and TRBJ2-1; 8 positions agree with TRBD1. The DNA of the CDR3 is TGTGCCAGTAGCCCGGACAGGGTGCGGGTCGATGAGCAGTTCTTC. It encodes CASSPDRVRVDEQFF.